This entry lists 31 T cell receptor beta chains sequenced from one sample in a study of shared clonotypes between healthy human individuals. Method: immunoSEQ multiplex PCR; TCRdb's copy keeps in-frame clones and lacks some. The data contain around 610,000 clones, roughly 96% of them seen just once; the ten biggest clones take up more than 0.085%. As defined, naive CD8 cells were CD45RO-negative and positively selected for CCR7, with terminally differentiated effector memory CD45RA+ cells excluded. Sequenced: naive CD8+ T cells sorted from blood. The receptors stem from a woman in her twenties or thirties in good health.

The sample holds one count of this clone. This chain uses TRBV9 with TRBJ2-7; 9 bases match TRBD2. This CDR3 spans 15 amino acids. The V segment lost 0 bases and the J segment 5 bases; nucleotides outside the gene matches: 6. CDR1 is SGDLS and CDR2 is YYNGEE in the germline V gene. CDR3 sequence: CASSVGGAGGDEQYF. The CDR3 DNA follows: TGTGCCAGCAGCGTAGGCGGGGCGGGAGGGGACGAGCAGTACTTC.

V gene TRBV19 combines with J gene TRBJ1-1; TRBD1 is a possible D gene (6 bases). This CDR3 is built from 15 residues. V lost 7 bases and J 0 bases, leaving 15 bases between the germline ends. Germline CDR1 reads LNHDA; CDR2 reads SQIVND (reference sequence). CDR3 region: CASMGRDTMNTEAFF. The CDR3 DNA is TGTGCCAGTATGGGAAGGGACACTATGAACACTGAAGCTTTCTTT.

This rearrangement joins TRBV4-1 to TRBJ2-1, with D possibly being TRBD2 (5 bases). In germline, CDR1 is MGHRA, CDR2 YSYEKL. CDR3 length: 18 amino acids. V lost 0 bases to trimming and J lost 0 bases, with 15 bases between them. The CDR3 DNA follows: TGCGCCAGCAGCCAAGATTATCAGCGGAAGAGCTCCTACAATGAGCAGTTCTTC. This sequence encodes CASSQDYQRKSSYNEQFF.

The rearrangement joins TRBV10-1 to TRBJ2-1; D unclear. The CDR3 loop spans 12 amino acids. V lost 0 bases and J 10 bases, leaving 7 bases between the germline ends. Germline CDR1 WNHNN, CDR2 SYGVQD (reference sequence). The CDR3 nucleotides read TGCGCCAGCAGTGAGTCGTTCGGGGAGCAGTTCTTC. It codes for CASSESFGEQFF.

The chain has TRBV19 and TRBJ2-1; no firm D call. V was trimmed by 0 bases and J by 9 bases, leaving 9 bases between them. CDR1 and CDR2 (germline): LNHDA, SQIVND (reference sequence). The CDR3 is 13 residues long. CDR3: CASSIDLGLEQFF. The DNA for the CDR3 is TGTGCCAGTAGTATAGACCTAGGCCTTGAGCAGTTCTTC.

The chain has TRBV27 and TRBJ2-1, with 11 nucleotides matching TRBD2. V was clipped by 2 bases and J by 3 bases; unmatched bases: 9. Germline CDR1 and CDR2: MNHEY and SMNVEV (reference sequence). The CDR3 length is 18 residues. DNA for the CDR3: TGTGCCAGCAGTTTAATCCTAGCGGGGGGCCCTAGCTACAATGAGCAGTTCTTC. Its protein is CASSLILAGGPSYNEQFF.

This chain joins TRBV27 and TRBJ2-1; D gene ambiguous. The CDR3 length is 12 residues. The germline CDR1 and CDR2 sequences are MNHEY and SMNVEV (reference sequence). Trimming cost V 6 bases and J 0 bases, with 3 bases left between them. CDR3 sequence reads: CASRVSYNEQFF. DNA of the CDR3: TGTGCCAGCAGGGTCTCCTACAATGAGCAGTTCTTC.

This sequence joins TRBV11-2 and TRBJ2-7; tentative D call: TRBD1 (5 bases). CDR1 and CDR2 from the germline V gene are SGHAT and FQNNGV. The CDR3 is 15 residues long. Deletions cut 2 bases from V and 0 bases from J, with 11 bases between. CDR3 loop: CASSLTTEISYEQYF. CDR3 DNA: TGTGCCAGCAGCTTAACGACAGAAATCTCCTACGAGCAGTACTTC.

The chain carries TRBV30 and TRBJ2-3; no reliable D call. Trimming shortened V by 1 base and J by 0 bases, and 2 bases separated the two germline ends. CDR3 length: 12 residues. Germline CDR1 and CDR2: GTSNPN and SVGIG (reference sequence). The DNA for the CDR3 is TGTGCCTGGAGTGAGAGCACAGATACGCAGTATTTT. Protein sequence: CAWSESTDTQYF. Drawing the rest from reference TRBV30 and TRBJ2-3, the complete variable domain is SQTIHQWPATLVQPVGSPLSLECTVEGTSNPNLYWYRQAAGRGLQLLFYSVGIGQISSEVPQNLSASRPQDRQFILSSKKLLLSDSGFYLCAWSESTDTQYFGPGTRLTVL.

The rearrangement links TRBV5-1 to TRBJ1-2, with unresolved D. Germline-derived CDR1 and CDR2 are SGHRS and YFSETQ. This CDR3 region has 12 residues. Trimming took off 1 base at V and 8 bases at J, with 9 bases between the two ends. DNA for the CDR3: TGCGCCAGCAGCTTGAGTCGGGAGGGCTACACCTTC. Translation: CASSLSREGYTF.

The chain uses TRBV27 and TRBJ2-1; 13 nucleotides line up with TRBD2. The germline CDR1 and CDR2 sequences are MNHEY and SMNVEV (reference sequence). This CDR3 has 18 amino acids. The J segment lost 4 bases and the V segment lost 1 base, leaving 7 bases of the junction unmatched. In nucleotides, the CDR3 is TGTGCCAGCAGTTTATTTGGGACTAGCGGGACCATATACAATGAGCAGTTCTTC. Protein sequence: CASSLFGTSGTIYNEQFF.

V is TRBV4-1 and J is TRBJ2-7; possible D gene TRBD2, 6 bases. Germline values: CDR1 MGHRA, CDR2 YSYEKL. V shed 3 bases and J shed 6 bases, with 18 bases lying between them. The CDR3 covers 15 residues. The CDR3 region is CASSQDGGISGEQYF. CDR3 nucleotides: TGCGCCAGCAGCCAGGATGGGGGGATCTCAGGCGAGCAGTACTTC.

The chain employs TRBV6-5 and TRBJ1-1, with TRBD1 as a possible D gene (5 bases). V was trimmed by 2 bases and J by 6 bases, leaving 10 bases between them. This CDR3 comprises 13 residues. From germline, CDR1 is MNHEY and CDR2 SVGAGI. The CDR3 bases are TGTGCCAGCAGTTACATTGGAGGGGCTGAAGCTTTCTTT. This codes for CASSYIGGAEAFF.

This clone was observed a few times. The chain is built from TRBV28 and TRBJ1-1; D is possibly TRBD1 (6 bases). CDR1 and CDR2 (germline): MDHEN, SYDVKM. The CDR3 has 12 amino acids. V lost 8 bases to trimming and J lost 4 bases, with 11 bases between them. The CDR3 DNA follows: TGTGCCAGCGAGGGGGATGGCACTGAAGCTTTCTTT. It specifies CASEGDGTEAFF.

The rearrangement uses TRBV7-9 and TRBJ2-7, with D possibly being TRBD1 (6 bases). Trimming removed 3 bases from V and 0 bases from J, with 9 bases in between. The CDR3 contains 14 residues. In germline, CDR1 is SEHNR, CDR2 FQNEAQ (reference sequence). CDR3 nucleotide sequence: TGTGCCAGCAGCTTCGGACAGAGCTCCTACGAGCAGTACTTC. Its translation: CASSFGQSSYEQYF.

The rearrangement joins TRBV10-3 to TRBJ2-7, with 12 bases aligning to TRBD2. The ends lost 0 bases at V and 7 bases at J; junction bases unmatched: 4. Germline CDR1 is ENHRY and CDR2 is SYGVKD. The CDR3 has 15 amino acids. In nucleotides, the CDR3 is TGTGCCATCAGTGAGTCGACTAGCGGGAGTTTTGAGCAGTACTTC. Translating gives CAISESTSGSFEQYF.

The chain has TRBV19 and TRBJ2-7, with 13 bases identical to TRBD2. Germline values: CDR1 LNHDA, CDR2 SQIVND (reference sequence). This CDR3 comprises 14 residues. V lost 6 bases to trimming and J lost 6 bases; unmatched junction nucleotides: 5. The CDR3: CASSNGLAGVEQYF. CDR3 nucleotide sequence: TGTGCCAGTAGCAACGGACTAGCGGGAGTCGAGCAGTACTTC.

The V call is TRBV6-5, the J call TRBJ2-7, with D maybe TRBD2 (5 bases). V gave up 0 bases and J gave up 3 bases, with 9 bases separating them. The CDR3 has 14 residues. The germline CDR1 and CDR2 sequences are MNHEY and SVGAGI. The CDR3 region is CASSYSERRYEQYF. In DNA, the CDR3 is TGTGCCAGCAGTTACTCGGAGCGGCGCTACGAGCAGTACTTC.

This CDR3 is CASTTGTSVNNEQFF. In nucleotides, the CDR3 is TGTGCCAGTACTACCGGGACTAGCGTGAACAATGAGCAGTTCTTC. The chain joins TRBV19 to TRBJ2-1; TRBD2 aligns across 10 bases. This CDR3 has 15 residues. The J segment lost 5 bases and the V segment lost 7 bases, leaving 8 bases of the junction unmatched. Germline CDR1 reads LNHDA; CDR2 reads SQIVND (reference sequence).

As for this clone: At one end, the junction sequence differs from germline, possibly due to a read error. The chain combines TRBV7-8 with TRBJ2-7; possible D gene TRBD2, 6 bases. The CDR3 spans 16 residues. The germline CDR1 and CDR2 sequences are SGHVS and FQNEAQ. The CDR3 nucleotides are TGTGCCAGCAGCTTAGGGGGCGCGGGGTCCTCCCACGAGCAGTACTTC. This sequence encodes CASSLGGAGSSHEQYF.

The V and J genes are TRBV10-2 and TRBJ1-1; no clear D gene. The length of the CDR3 is 12 residues. Germline V gene lookup returns CDR1 WSHSY and CDR2 SAAADI. V lost 8 bases and J lost 5, with 12 bases in between. The CDR3 nucleotides are TGCGCCAGCCTTTCGGTCAGAACTGAAGCTTTCTTT. Translated, it gives CASLSVRTEAFF.

The V gene is TRBV5-6, the J gene TRBJ2-5; D ambiguous. The CDR3 spans 13 residues. The germline CDR1 and CDR2 sequences are SGHDT and YYEEEE. Between the trimmed V and J ends, which lost 0 bases and 1 base, there was a span of 4 bases. DNA for the CDR3: TGTGCCAGCAGCTTGGTACCCCAAGAGACCCAGTACTTC. Translated: CASSLVPQETQYF.

This sequence joins TRBV27 and TRBJ2-7; 8 bases align to TRBD2. V lost 6 bases and J lost 3; bases outside the gene matches: 10. CDR3 length: 15 amino acids. Germline-derived CDR1 and CDR2 are MNHEY and SMNVEV (reference sequence). CDR3 loop: CASSPGTSFIYEQYF. The CDR3 region has the DNA TGTGCCAGCAGCCCGGGGACTAGTTTCATCTACGAGCAGTACTTC.

This clone was picked up one time. This rearrangement joins TRBV6-5 to TRBJ2-7, with TRBD1 as a possible D gene (6 bases). V gave up 0 bases and J gave up 1 base, with 10 bases separating them. CDR3 size: 15 residues. The germline V gene has CDR1 MNHEY and CDR2 SVGAGI. The CDR3 sequence is CASSYSPGASYEQYF. CDR3 nucleotides: TGTGCCAGCAGTTACTCCCCAGGGGCTTCCTACGAGCAGTACTTC.

V gene TRBV9 combines with J gene TRBJ2-1, with D possibly being TRBD1 (6 bases). Trimming pared 3 bases from V and 3 bases from J, leaving 16 bases between. CDR1 SGDLS and CDR2 YYNGEE come from the germline V gene. The CDR3 contains 16 residues. CDR3 in amino acids: CASSARSTGYYNEQFF. The CDR3 DNA reads as TGTGCCAGCAGCGCCCGATCTACAGGGTACTACAATGAGCAGTTCTTC. The variable domain in full, completed from reference TRBV9 and TRBJ2-1, reads DSGVTQTPKHLITATGQRVTLRCSPRSGDLSVYWYQQSLDQGLQFLIQYYNGEERAKGNILERFSAQQFPDLHSELNLSSLELGDSALYFCASSARSTGYYNEQFFGPGTRLTVL.

This sequence joins TRBV27 and TRBJ2-2, with 7 bases matching TRBD2. V gave up 3 bases and J gave up 4 bases; unmatched junction bases: 5. Germline loops: CDR1 MNHEY, CDR2 SMNVEV (reference sequence). This CDR3 is 15 amino acids long. The CDR3 sequence is CASSFASGFTGELFF. DNA for the CDR3: TGTGCCAGCAGTTTCGCTAGCGGATTCACCGGGGAGCTGTTTTTT.

V usage is TRBV28 and J usage is TRBJ2-7, with 10 bases aligning to TRBD2. The CDR3 spans 13 residues. Germline-derived CDR1 and CDR2 are MDHEN and SYDVKM. V lost 7 bases and J lost 3; bases outside the gene matches: 3. Here the CDR3 reads CASNIAGGYEQYF. CDR3 in DNA: TGTGCCAGCAACATAGCGGGAGGCTACGAGCAGTACTTC.

This chain joins TRBV2 and TRBJ2-7; TRBD1 is a possible D gene (6 bases). The CDR3 runs 14 residues. Deletions cut 3 bases from V and 4 bases from J, with 13 bases between. Germline CDR1 SNHLY, CDR2 FYNNEI. DNA for the CDR3: TGTGCCAGCAGTGACCAGACAGGAAGTTACGAGCAGTACTTC. Translating gives CASSDQTGSYEQYF.

This chain uses TRBV5-4 with TRBJ2-1, with D uncertain. Looked up from germline, CDR1 is SGHNT and CDR2 is YYREEE (reference sequence). CDR3 length: 11 residues. Trimming took off 1 base at V and 8 bases at J, with 4 bases between the two ends. The DNA of the CDR3 is TGTGCCAGCAGCTTGTTGGATGAGCAGTTCTTC. Amino acid sequence: CASSLLDEQFF. Filled out from reference TRBV5-4 and TRBJ2-1, the complete variable domain reads ETGVTQSPTHLIKTRGQQVTLRCSSQSGHNTVSWYQQALGQGPQFIFQYYREEENGRGNFPPRFSGLQFPNYSSELNVNALELDDSALYLCASSLLDEQFFGPGTRLTVL.

The V gene is TRBV10-1, the J gene TRBJ2-3; 8 nucleotides line up with TRBD2. The CDR3 is 17 amino acids. Trimming removed 3 bases from V and 1 base from J; junction bases left unmatched: 9. Per germline, CDR1 WNHNN and CDR2 SYGVQD (reference sequence). The CDR3 spells CASSDGGLREGTDTQYF. In nucleotides, the CDR3 is TGCGCCAGCAGTGATGGGGGGTTGCGGGAGGGCACAGATACGCAGTATTTT.

The chain is built from TRBV5-1 and TRBJ1-5; the D gene is possibly TRBD1 (6 bases). V shed 7 bases and J shed 0 bases, with 11 bases lying between them. Germline values: CDR1 SGHRS, CDR2 YFSETQ. The CDR3 has 14 residues. CDR3 in DNA: TGCGCCAGCTCGGGACAAAATAGCAATCAGCCCCAGCATTTT. Protein product: CASSGQNSNQPQHF.